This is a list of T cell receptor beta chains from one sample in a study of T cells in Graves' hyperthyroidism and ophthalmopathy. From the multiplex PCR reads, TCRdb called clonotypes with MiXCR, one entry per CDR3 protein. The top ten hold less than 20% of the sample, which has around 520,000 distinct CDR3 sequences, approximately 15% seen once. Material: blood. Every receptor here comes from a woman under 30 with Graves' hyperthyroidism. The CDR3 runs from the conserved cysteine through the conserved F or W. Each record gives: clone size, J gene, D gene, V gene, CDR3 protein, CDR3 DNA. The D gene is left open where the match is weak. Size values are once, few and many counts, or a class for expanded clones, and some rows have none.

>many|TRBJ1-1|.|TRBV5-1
CASSLETMNTEAFF
TGCGCCAGCAGCTTAGAGACTATGAACACTGAAGCTTTCTTT
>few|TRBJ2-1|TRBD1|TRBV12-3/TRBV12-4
CASSDTRQGRSYNEQFF
TGTGCCAGCAGTGATACGAGACAGGGGCGATCCTACAATGAGCAGTTCTTC
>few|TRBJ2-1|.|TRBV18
CASSPPGGSSSYNEQFF
TGTGCCAGCTCGCCCCCCGGTGGGTCTAGCTCCTACAATGAGCAGTTCTTC
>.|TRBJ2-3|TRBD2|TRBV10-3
CAIGLAGGPGTDTQYF
TGTGCCATCGGATTAGCGGGAGGGCCTGGCACAGATACGCAGTATTTT
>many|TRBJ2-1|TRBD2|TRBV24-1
CATRAGRAYNEQFF
TGTGCCACCAGAGCCGGGAGGGCCTACAATGAGCAGTTCTTC
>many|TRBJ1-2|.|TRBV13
CASSLGPRGSTNYGYTF
TGTGCCAGCAGCTTAGGCCCAAGGGGCTCTACTAACTATGGCTACACCTTC
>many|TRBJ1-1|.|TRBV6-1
CASSEVVGGTTEAFF
TGTGCCAGCAGTGAGGTGGTTGGGGGGACCACTGAAGCTTTCTTT
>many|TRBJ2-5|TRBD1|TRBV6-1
CASSLDRGAGEKTQYF
TGTGCCAGCAGTCTGGACAGGGGCGCGGGGGAAAAAACCCAGTACTTC
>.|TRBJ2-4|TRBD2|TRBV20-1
CSAPESGGAKNIQYF
TGCAGTGCGCCTGAGTCGGGAGGGGCCAAAAACATTCAGTACTTC
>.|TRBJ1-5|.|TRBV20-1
CSARDRLSNQPQHF
TGCAGTGCTAGGGACAGATTGAGCAATCAGCCCCAGCATTTT
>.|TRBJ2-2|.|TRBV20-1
CSARDVPTGELFF
TGCAGTGCTAGAGATGTACCAACCGGGGAGCTGTTTTTT
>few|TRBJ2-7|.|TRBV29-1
CSVVVGGVGEQYF
TGCAGCGTTGTAGTAGGTGGGGTCGGGGAGCAGTACTTC
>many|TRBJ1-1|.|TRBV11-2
CASSWEGKDAEAFF
TGTGCCAGCAGCTGGGAAGGGAAGGACGCTGAAGCTTTCTTT
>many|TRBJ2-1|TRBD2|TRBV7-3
CASSSFRRDYRNEQFF
TGTGCCAGCAGCTCCTTTCGTAGGGACTACCGAAATGAGCAGTTCTTC
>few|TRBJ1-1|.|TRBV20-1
CSASLAVRNTEAFF
TGCAGTGCTAGTCTGGCGGTTAGGAACACTGAAGCTTTCTTT
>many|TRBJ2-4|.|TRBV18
CASSPSDMGVIDIQYF
TGTGCCAGCTCACCATCGGACATGGGGGTTATCGACATTCAGTACTTC
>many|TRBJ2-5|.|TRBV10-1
CASSESGTPKETQYF
TGCGCCAGCAGTGAGTCGGGGACTCCTAAAGAGACCCAGTACTTC
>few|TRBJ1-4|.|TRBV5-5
CASSPWPRWTNEKLFF
TGTGCCAGCAGCCCATGGCCCAGGTGGACTAATGAAAAACTGTTTTTT
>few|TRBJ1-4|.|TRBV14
CASSLPNEKLFF
TGTGCCAGCAGCCTACCAAATGAAAAACTGTTTTTT
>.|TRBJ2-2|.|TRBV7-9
CASSLGGTGGELFF
TGTGCCAGCAGCTTAGGCGGAACTGGCGGGGAGCTGTTTTTT
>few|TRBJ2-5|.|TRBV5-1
CASSRIGAGETQYF
TGCGCCAGCAGCCGTATTGGGGCCGGAGAGACCCAGTACTTC
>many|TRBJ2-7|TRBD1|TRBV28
CASGQANSYEQYF
TGTGCCAGCGGACAGGCAAACTCCTACGAGCAGTACTTC
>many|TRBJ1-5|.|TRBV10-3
CAISAQGKDQPQHF
TGTGCCATCAGTGCACAGGGTAAGGATCAGCCCCAGCATTTT
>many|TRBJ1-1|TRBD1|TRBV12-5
CASGSPGQGRTEAFF
TGTGCTAGTGGTTCGCCCGGACAGGGTAGGACTGAAGCTTTCTTT
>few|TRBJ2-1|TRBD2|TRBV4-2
CASSHSAGGPGNEQFF
TGTGCCAGCAGCCATTCAGCGGGAGGGCCCGGGAATGAGCAGTTCTTC
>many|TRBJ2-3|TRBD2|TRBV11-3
CASRSGTSGSTDTQYF
TGTGCCAGCAGGTCCGGGACTAGCGGGAGTACAGATACGCAGTATTTT
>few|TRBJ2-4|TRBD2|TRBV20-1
CSARPGRESSLAKNIQYF
TGCAGTGCTAGGCCTGGGCGGGAGTCTTCCCTAGCCAAAAACATTCAGTACTTC
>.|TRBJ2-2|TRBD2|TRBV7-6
CASSPQRGVNTGELFF
TGTGCCAGCAGCCCCCAGCGGGGAGTTAACACCGGGGAGCTGTTTTTT
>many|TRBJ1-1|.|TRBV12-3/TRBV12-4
CASTKSGGNEAFF
TGTGCCAGCACTAAAAGCGGGGGAAATGAAGCTTTCTTT
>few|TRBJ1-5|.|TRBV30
CAWGGPRRNQPQHF
TGTGCCTGGGGGGGTCCCAGGAGAAATCAGCCCCAGCATTTT
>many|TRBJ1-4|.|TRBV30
CAWSPPGLVFNEKLFF
TGTGCCTGGAGCCCGCCCGGGCTAGTCTTTAATGAAAAACTGTTTTTT
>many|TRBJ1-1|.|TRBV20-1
CSASGQGLGTEAFF
TGCAGTGCTAGCGGGCAGGGGCTAGGGACTGAAGCTTTCTTT
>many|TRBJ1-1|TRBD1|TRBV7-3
CASSLTGQGLNTEAFF
TGTGCCAGCAGCTTGACTGGACAGGGGCTGAACACTGAAGCTTTCTTT
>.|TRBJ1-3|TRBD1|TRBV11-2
CASSLERGQGGNTIYF
TGTGCCAGCAGCTTAGAGCGGGGACAGGGAGGAAACACCATATATTTT
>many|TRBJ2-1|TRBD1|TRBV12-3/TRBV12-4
CASSPSTGKVFSYNEQFF
TGTGCCAGCAGTCCCTCGACAGGGAAGGTGTTCTCCTACAATGAGCAGTTCTTC
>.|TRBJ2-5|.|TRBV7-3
CASSPWGHGEETQYF
TGTGCCAGCAGCCCCTGGGGACACGGGGAAGAGACCCAGTACTTC
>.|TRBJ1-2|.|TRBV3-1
CASSQKLGYGYTF
TGTGCCAGCAGCCAAAAACTGGGGTATGGCTACACCTTC
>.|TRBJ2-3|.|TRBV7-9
CASSLEYRGTDTQYF
TGTGCCAGCAGCTTAGAGTACAGGGGCACAGATACGCAGTATTTT
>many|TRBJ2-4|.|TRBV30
CASLLPLRNIQYF
TGTGCCTCCTTACTACCCCTACGAAACATTCAGTACTTC
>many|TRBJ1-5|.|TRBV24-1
CATSEPGQISNQPQHF
TGTGCCACCAGTGAGCCCGGACAGATTAGCAATCAGCCCCAGCATTTT
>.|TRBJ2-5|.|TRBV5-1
CASWGLAQETQYF
TGCGCCAGCTGGGGACTCGCCCAAGAGACCCAGTACTTC
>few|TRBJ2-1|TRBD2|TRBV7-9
CASSLESASGANEQFF
TGTGCCAGCAGCTTAGAGTCGGCTAGCGGAGCCAATGAGCAGTTCTTC
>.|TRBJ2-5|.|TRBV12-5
CASALPGGGGQYF
TGTGCTAGTGCTCTGCCGGGGGGAGGGGGCCAGTACTTC
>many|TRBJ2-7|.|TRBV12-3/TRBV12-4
CASSPSRAAAYEQYF
TGTGCCAGCAGTCCTAGCAGGGCGGCGGCATACGAGCAGTACTTC
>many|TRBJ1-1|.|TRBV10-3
CAIRPQVDGMAFF
TGTGCCATTCGACCACAAGTCGACGGTATGGCTTTCTTT
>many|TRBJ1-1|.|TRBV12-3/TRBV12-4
CASSLTQGILGAEAFF
TGTGCCAGCAGTTTAACGCAGGGAATATTAGGCGCTGAAGCTTTCTTT
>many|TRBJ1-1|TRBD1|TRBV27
CASSLSGGTVNTEAFF
TGTGCCAGCAGTTTAAGTGGGGGGACAGTGAACACTGAAGCTTTCTTT
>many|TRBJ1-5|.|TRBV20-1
CSASLSLWGNQPQHF
TGCAGTGCTAGCTTGTCCCTGTGGGGCAATCAGCCCCAGCATTTT
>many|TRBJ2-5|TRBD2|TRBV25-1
CASSVPLAGRETQYF
TGTGCCAGCAGTGTGCCTTTAGCGGGGCGGGAGACCCAGTACTTC
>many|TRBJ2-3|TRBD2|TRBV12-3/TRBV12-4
CTSSSGTSGRTDTQYF
TGTACCAGCAGCTCAGGGACTAGCGGGAGAACAGATACGCAGTATTTT
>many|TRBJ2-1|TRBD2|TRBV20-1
CSYLSGRAANEQFF
TGCAGTTACCTTAGCGGGAGGGCCGCCAATGAGCAGTTCTTC
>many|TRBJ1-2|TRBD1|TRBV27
CASRHTGQGGNYGYTF
TGTGCCAGCAGGCACACAGGACAGGGCGGTAACTATGGCTACACCTTC
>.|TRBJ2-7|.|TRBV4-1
CASSYRAAYEQYF
TGCGCCAGCAGCTACCGGGCGGCCTACGAGCAGTACTTC
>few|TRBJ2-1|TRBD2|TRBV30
CAWSLHKGLADYNEQFF
TGTGCCTGGAGTCTCCACAAGGGACTAGCGGACTACAATGAGCAGTTCTTC
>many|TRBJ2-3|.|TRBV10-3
CAIKGLLSDSADTQYF
TGTGCCATCAAAGGGCTCTTAAGCGACTCGGCAGATACGCAGTATTTT